Below, 17 T cell receptor beta chains from the same sample are listed, as sequenced in a study of shared clonotypes between healthy human individuals. This table comes from immunoSEQ multiplex PCR, and its TCRdb copy is limited to in-frame clones, with some not included. The sample includes under 850,000 clones, around 77% seen only once; the top ten take roughly 1.8%. Sequenced sample: memory CD4+ T cells sorted from blood. Subset given: CD45RA-negative fraction. Receptor source: a woman aged 25 to 39 in good health.

This sequence joins TRBV7-8 and TRBJ2-3, with 7 bases lining up with TRBD2. The germline gives CDR1 SGHVS, CDR2 FQNEAQ. The CDR3 covers 15 residues. Germline trimming cut 0 bases from V and 6 bases from J; bases unmatched to any gene: 6. Here the CDR3 DNA reads TGTGCCAGCAGCTTAGCGCGGGAGCGATGGGATACGCAGTATTTT. Amino acid sequence: CASSLARERWDTQYF.

This clone was recorded many times. The chain uses TRBV2 and TRBJ2-7; D is uncertain. The germline CDR1 and CDR2 sequences are SNHLY and FYNNEI. CDR3 length: 15 amino acids. Trimming removed 2 bases from V and 4 bases from J, with 15 bases in between. The CDR3 region is CASSELTSVMYEQYF. The CDR3 DNA is TGTGCCAGCAGTGAACTGACTTCAGTCATGTACGAGCAGTACTTC.

As regards this clone: This sample also contains other DNA sequences that code for the same CDR3. This chain uses TRBV28 with TRBJ1-1; a possible D gene is TRBD1 (5 bases). The germline V and J ends were trimmed by 3 bases and 4 bases, with 12 bases remaining between them. Germline CDR1 MDHEN, CDR2 SYDVKM. The CDR3 has 14 residues. The CDR3 nucleotides read TGTGCCAGCAGTTTTGGAGGGGCCGGCACTGAAGCTTTCTTT. It is translated as CASSFGGAGTEAFF.

The chain combines TRBV7-8 with TRBJ2-7; D uncertain. The CDR3 loop spans 15 amino acids. The germline gives CDR1 SGHVS, CDR2 FQNEAQ. The V and J ends lost 2 bases and 2 bases respectively, with 13 bases between them. The CDR3 loop reads CASSLQTGPAYEQYF. CDR3 coding DNA: TGTGCCAGCAGCTTACAAACCGGGCCCGCCTACGAGCAGTACTTC.

This clone was counted ten times or more. The V call is TRBV19, the J call TRBJ2-5, with 13 bases that match TRBD2. Germline V gene lookup returns CDR1 LNHDA and CDR2 SQIVND (reference sequence). The junction had 8 bases not matched to a gene; V was cut back by 7 bases and J by 9 bases. The CDR3 sequence is 14 residues long. CDR3 DNA: TGTGCCAGTACTGGACTAGCGGGAGTTGAGGCCCAGTACTTC. The encoded protein is CASTGLAGVEAQYF.

The V gene is TRBV7-2, the J gene TRBJ2-2; 7 bases are a match to TRBD2. The germline gives CDR1 SGHTA, CDR2 FQGNSA. The length of the CDR3 is 16 residues. J was trimmed by 6 bases and V by 0 bases; bases with no gene match: 7. CDR3 in DNA: TGTGCCAGCAGCTTAGCATTTTCGGGGGGACCCGGGGAGCTGTTTTTT. As protein: CASSLAFSGGPGELFF.

The rearrangement joins TRBV2 to TRBJ2-3, with a possible D match to TRBD1 (6 bases). Germline V gene lookup returns CDR1 SNHLY and CDR2 FYNNEI. This CDR3 contains 14 residues. Between the trimmed V and J ends, which lost 5 bases and 1 base, there was a span of 10 bases. The CDR3 DNA follows: TGTGCCAGCAGTCCGACAGGAGGCACAGATACGCAGTATTTT. It codes for CASSPTGGTDTQYF.

The chain couples TRBV11-1 to TRBJ1-1; D is undetermined. Per the germline V gene, CDR1 is SGHAT and CDR2 is FQDESV (reference sequence). CDR3 length: 15 residues. V was cut by 5 bases and J by 0 bases, with 13 bases left in between. The CDR3 reads CASSPSGSLNTEAFF. CDR3 in DNA: TGTGCCAGCAGCCCCTCGGGGAGTTTGAACACTGAAGCTTTCTTT. The full variable domain, rest sourced from reference TRBV11-1 and TRBJ1-1, is EAEVAQSPRYKITEKSQAVAFWCDPISGHATLYWYRQILGQGPELLVQFQDESVVDDSQLPKDRFSAERLKGVDSTLKIQPAELGDSAMYLCASSPSGSLNTEAFFGQGTRLTVV.

The V gene is TRBV7-9, the J gene TRBJ2-5; possibly TRBD1 for D (5 bases). Per the germline V gene, CDR1 is SEHNR and CDR2 is FQNEAQ (reference sequence). V lost 5 bases and J 3 bases, leaving 13 bases between the germline ends. CDR3 length equals 14 residues. CDR3 bases: TGTGCCAGCAGCAACCAGGGTCGGAAAGAGACCCAGTACTTC. Residues: CASSNQGRKETQYF.

The chain is built from TRBV29-1 and TRBJ2-3, with D tentatively TRBD1 (5 bases). Germline V gives CDR1 SQVTM, CDR2 ANQGSEA. The CDR3 sequence is 12 residues long. V was pared by 8 bases and J by 8 bases, with 17 bases between. The CDR3 coding sequence is TGCAGCACCGGACAATTACACAGTACGCAGTATTTT. Translation gives CSTGQLHSTQYF.

This clone was observed a handful of times. The same CDR3 is also encoded by other DNA sequences in this sample. V and J are TRBV5-1 and TRBJ2-5, with D unclear. From germline, CDR1 is SGHRS and CDR2 YFSETQ. Trimming removed 0 bases from V and 5 bases from J, with 5 bases in between. This CDR3 contains 12 residues. DNA of the CDR3: TGCGCCAGCAGCTTGGTTGAGGAGACCCAGTACTTC. This sequence encodes CASSLVEETQYF.

This clone showed up just a few times. The chain uses TRBV5-1 and TRBJ2-1, with D uncertain. The V gene lost 4 bases and the J gene lost 3 bases, with 14 bases spanning the gap. Germline V CDR1 and CDR2: SGHRS, YFSETQ. The CDR3 covers 15 residues. The CDR3 coding sequence is TGCGCCAGCAGCCTTGACTCGGCAAACTACAATGAGCAGTTCTTC. Translated, it gives CASSLDSANYNEQFF.

This clone was counted a few times. This chain joins TRBV15 and TRBJ2-5; weak D call: TRBD2 (5 bases). V lost 4 bases and J lost 1, with 10 bases in between. The CDR3 extends over 14 amino acids. The germline gives CDR1 LNHNV, CDR2 YYDKDF (reference sequence). This CDR3 reads CATSTGLGQETQYF. Written as DNA, the CDR3 is TGTGCCACCAGCACAGGACTGGGCCAAGAGACCCAGTACTTC.

This chain joins TRBV19 and TRBJ2-6; 8 nucleotides agree with TRBD1. Germline CDR1 and CDR2: LNHDA and SQIVND (reference sequence). The CDR3 has 15 residues. V lost 7 bases, J lost 1 base, and 3 bases stayed unmatched. The CDR3 loop is CASTGQASGANVLTF. The DNA for the CDR3 is TGTGCCAGTACGGGACAGGCGTCTGGGGCCAACGTCCTGACTTTC.

The V gene is TRBV21-1, the J gene TRBJ1-1. TRBV21-1 is classified as a pseudogene. The CDR3 runs 12 residues. The CDR3 loop reads CASWDGYTEAFF. The CDR3 DNA is TGTGCCAGCTGGGACGGGTACACTGAAGCTTTCTTT.

This chain uses TRBV5-1 with TRBJ2-5; weak D call: TRBD1 (6 bases). The CDR3 is made up of 14 amino acids. Germline-derived CDR1 and CDR2 are SGHRS and YFSETQ. Trimming cost V 4 bases and J 2 bases, with 12 bases left between them. CDR3 nucleotide sequence: TGCGCCAGCAGCCGGACAGCAGTACAAGAGACCCAGTACTTC. It specifies CASSRTAVQETQYF.

In its sample, this clone was seen a few times. The chain links TRBV7-9 to TRBJ1-1; 9 bases fit TRBD1. Losses at the gene ends were 1 base for V and 4 bases for J; bases not matched to a gene: 7. The germline V gene encodes CDR1 SEHNR and CDR2 FQNEAQ (reference sequence). The CDR3 consists of 16 residues. CDR3 sequence (DNA): TGTGCCAGCAGCTTAGGACAGGGGGTGTTAAGCACTGAAGCTTTCTTT. Translation: CASSLGQGVLSTEAFF.